The 27 T cell receptor beta chains reported below all come from one sample, sequenced in a study of blood T cell repertoires in COVID-19. TCRdb keeps only in-frame clones here, not all; method: immunoSEQ multiplex PCR. In the table there are under 300,000 clones, about 83% of which are singletons. The sample was peripheral blood. These receptors all come from a man aged 25 to 40 who had recovered from COVID-19.

The chain links TRBV6-4 to TRBJ2-2; 12 bases match TRBD1. Losses at the gene ends were 5 bases for V and 0 bases for J; bases not matched to a gene: 7. This CDR3 has 18 residues. Germline loops: CDR1 MRHNA, CDR2 SNTAGT. CDR3 protein: CASSPAGTGGANTGELFF. The CDR3 bases are TGTGCCAGCAGTCCTGCCGGGACAGGGGGCGCGAACACCGGGGAGCTGTTTTTT.

The chain links TRBV4-2 to TRBJ1-4; D is unresolved. V lost 1 base, J lost 1 base, and 7 bases lay in between. The CDR3 runs 15 residues. Germline loops: CDR1 LGHNA, CDR2 YNFKEQ. The CDR3 DNA reads TGTGCCAGCAGCCAAGGATCGGTAACTAATGAAAAACTGTTTTTT. It codes for CASSQGSVTNEKLFF.

This clone has a handful of counts. The J gene is TRBJ1-1, the V gene TRBV5-4; 9 bases align to TRBD1. Germline assignment: CDR1 SGHNT and CDR2 YYREEE (reference sequence). CDR3 length equals 14 residues. J lost 4 bases, V lost 2 bases, and 3 bases had no gene match. This chain's CDR3 is CASSFGQGTTEAFF. CDR3 bases: TGTGCCAGCAGCTTCGGACAGGGGACCACTGAAGCTTTCTTT.

The J gene is TRBJ1-2, the V gene TRBV10-3, with a tentative D call TRBD1 (6 bases). The V gene lost 7 bases and the J gene lost 6 bases, with 12 bases spanning the gap. The germline CDR1 and CDR2 sequences are ENHRY and SYGVKD. The CDR3 is 12 residues long. The CDR3 DNA follows: TGTGCCATCACCCCGGACAGAGATGGCTACACCTTC. Its protein product is CAITPDRDGYTF.

The V call is TRBV3-1 (or the pseudogene TRBV3-2), the J call TRBJ1-2, with D perhaps matching TRBD1 (6 bases). The ends were cut back, 8 bases at V and 0 bases at J, with 25 bases in the middle. The CDR3 totals 18 residues. Germline CDR1 and CDR2: LGHDT and YNNKEL (reference sequence). Here the CDR3 reads CASGDTVGVGQSNYGYTF. In nucleotides, the CDR3 is TGTGCCAGCGGAGATACAGTGGGGGTCGGACAGTCTAACTATGGCTACACCTTC.

V is TRBV11-2 and J is TRBJ2-1, with 12 positions matching TRBD2. This CDR3 comprises 15 residues. The trim removed 3 bases at V and 6 bases at J, leaving 3 bases unmatched. Per the germline V gene, CDR1 is SGHAT and CDR2 is FQNNGV. Written as DNA, the CDR3 is TGTGCCAGCAGCTTGGGGACTAGCGGGCTCAATGAGCAGTTCTTC. It translates to CASSLGTSGLNEQFF.

The rearrangement links TRBV29-1 to TRBJ2-3; maybe TRBD2 (7 bases). The V end was cut by 3 bases, the J end by 2 bases, with 18 bases between. The length of the CDR3 is 16 residues. Germline V CDR1 and CDR2: SQVTM, ANQGSEA. In DNA, the CDR3 is TGCAGCGTTGACCTAGGGGGGGTCTACTACACAGATACGCAGTATTTT. Protein: CSVDLGGVYYTDTQYF.

J is TRBJ2-1 and V is TRBV4-1; no definite D call. Germline V gene lookup returns CDR1 MGHRA and CDR2 YSYEKL. The CDR3 is 15 residues long. Between the trimmed V and J ends, which lost 1 base and 0 bases, there was a span of 7 bases. Here the CDR3 reads CASSQVPSSYNEQFF. CDR3 DNA sequence: TGCGCCAGCAGCCAAGTACCCAGCTCCTACAATGAGCAGTTCTTC.

The chain recombines TRBV2 with TRBJ1-5; possible D gene TRBD1, 6 bases. V was trimmed by 8 bases and J by 2 bases, leaving 13 bases between them. The CDR3 contains 14 residues. The germline CDR1 and CDR2 sequences are SNHLY and FYNNEI. The chain's CDR3 is CASGGNRGNQPQHF. The CDR3 DNA reads TGTGCCAGCGGTGGGAACAGGGGCAATCAGCCCCAGCATTTT.

Here the CDR3 reads CSVAGGSSGANVLTF. CDR3 coding DNA: TGCAGCGTTGCGGGGGGTTCCTCTGGGGCCAACGTCCTGACTTTC. The chain couples TRBV29-1 to TRBJ2-6, with 7 bases lining up with TRBD2. Germline V gene lookup returns CDR1 SQVTM and CDR2 ANQGSEA. V dropped 4 bases and J dropped 0; count of bases not matched to a gene: 3. This CDR3 has 15 amino acids.

V usage is TRBV6-2 or TRBV6-3 and J usage is TRBJ1-1; tentative D call: TRBD1 (5 bases). Germline values: CDR1 MNHEY, CDR2 SVGEGT. The CDR3 is 17 residues long. V was shortened by 5 bases and J by 0 bases, with 19 bases between the two germline ends. The CDR3: CASSHNTLRVMNTEAFF. CDR3 nucleotide sequence: TGTGCCAGCAGTCACAACACCCTCAGGGTCATGAACACTGAAGCTTTCTTT.

This rearrangement joins TRBV6-1 to TRBJ1-4; TRBD1 might be the D (6 bases). CDR3 size: 15 residues. Germline loops: CDR1 MNHNS, CDR2 SASEGT. V lost 1 base and J 4 bases, leaving 10 bases between the germline ends. CDR3 bases: TGTGCCAGCAGTGAAGGGGGCAGGGGTAATGAAAAACTGTTTTTT. Translation: CASSEGGRGNEKLFF.

V usage is TRBV4-1 and J usage is TRBJ2-1, with a possible D match to TRBD1 (5 bases). The CDR3 contains 16 residues. The ends were cut back, 0 bases at V and 3 bases at J, with 12 bases in the middle. Germline V gene data show CDR1 as MGHRA and CDR2 as YSYEKL. This chain's CDR3 is CASSQDGQGNYNEQFF. The CDR3 region has the DNA TGCGCCAGCAGCCAAGATGGGCAGGGCAACTACAATGAGCAGTTCTTC.

J is TRBJ1-1 and V is TRBV15; D is uncertain. The germline V and J ends were trimmed by 2 bases and 0 bases, with 10 bases remaining between them. CDR1 and CDR2 from the germline V gene are LNHNV and YYDKDF (reference sequence). This CDR3 has 15 residues. CDR3 nucleotides: TGTGCCACCAGCAGAATGCCCACAGTGAACACTGAAGCTTTCTTT. Amino acid sequence: CATSRMPTVNTEAFF.

The chain uses TRBV5-4 and TRBJ2-7; D possibly corresponds to TRBD2 (6 bases). The CDR3 runs to 15 residues. The V gene's germline CDR1 is SGHNT and CDR2 YYREEE (reference sequence). The V end was cut by 0 bases, the J end by 5 bases, with 15 bases between. CDR3 loop: CASSLGGSSAHEQYF. The CDR3 coding sequence is TGTGCCAGCAGCTTGGGAGGGTCTAGCGCTCACGAGCAGTACTTC.

V usage is TRBV10-1 and J usage is TRBJ2-1, with TRBD2 as a possible D gene (6 bases). Germline V gives CDR1 WNHNN, CDR2 SYGVQD (reference sequence). The germline V and J ends were trimmed by 5 bases and 2 bases, with 13 bases remaining between them. This CDR3 region has 15 residues. The CDR3 coding sequence is TGCGCCAGCAGTAACCGGGGGTTCCCCTACAATGAGCAGTTCTTC. This sequence encodes CASSNRGFPYNEQFF.

This rearrangement joins TRBV10-3 to TRBJ2-1; 9 bases align to TRBD2. This CDR3 has 14 amino acids. The germline V gene encodes CDR1 ENHRY and CDR2 SYGVKD. The V segment lost 7 bases and the J segment 8 bases; nucleotides outside the gene matches: 9. In nucleotides, the CDR3 is TGTGCCATCAAAACGCGGGGGGGCCAAGATGAGCAGTTCTTC. It encodes CAIKTRGGQDEQFF.

This sequence joins TRBV5-1 and TRBJ1-3; 9 nucleotides match TRBD1. The CDR3 length is 15 residues. CDR1 SGHRS and CDR2 YFSETQ come from the germline V gene. V dropped 3 bases and J dropped 5; count of bases not matched to a gene: 6. CDR3 region: CASSWGTGNRNTIYF. For the CDR3, the DNA is TGCGCCAGCAGCTGGGGGACAGGGAATAGAAACACCATATATTTT.

The table lists this clone with a count of one. The rearrangement joins TRBV7-2 to TRBJ2-2; TRBD2 might be the D (6 bases). Looked up from germline, CDR1 is SGHTA and CDR2 is FQGNSA. V lost 4 bases and J lost 4, with 22 bases in between. The CDR3 sequence is 18 residues long. CDR3 sequence (DNA): TGTGCCAGCAGCTCTCTTTACGGGGGTCCGTGGGGCACCGGGGAGCTGTTTTTT. Encoded protein: CASSSLYGGPWGTGELFF.

This clone was counted ten times or more. CDR3 DNA sequence: TGTGCCAGCTCACCCGGGACAGATAACGAGCAGTACGTC. It translates to CASSPGTDNEQYV. The V call is TRBV18, the J call TRBJ2-7, with 7 bases matching TRBD1. Germline values: CDR1 KGHSH, CDR2 LQKENI. The CDR3 runs 13 residues. The V and J ends lost 3 bases and 5 bases, in that order; junction bases with no gene match: 4.

This chain links TRBV3-1 (or the pseudogene TRBV3-2) with TRBJ2-3; maybe TRBD1 (6 bases). The ends were cut back, 4 bases at V and 4 bases at J, with 12 bases in the middle. Germline CDR1 reads LGHDT; CDR2 reads YNNKEL (reference sequence). The CDR3 sequence is 14 residues long. The DNA of the CDR3 is TGTGCCAGCAGCCTCAGGGGTGGGGCAGATACGCAGTATTTT. Translated, it gives CASSLRGGADTQYF.

CDR3 region: CASSHSYEQYF. The CDR3 bases are TGTGCCAGCAGCCACTCCTACGAGCAGTACTTC. The V and J genes are TRBV7-9 and TRBJ2-7; D not resolved. The CDR3 totals 11 residues. Germline-derived CDR1 and CDR2 are SEHNR and FQNEAQ (reference sequence). Trimming removed 5 bases from V and 0 bases from J, with 2 bases in between.

This clone appeared a single time. The chain links TRBV4-1 to TRBJ1-1, with TRBD1 matching over 9 bases. The germline V gene has CDR1 MGHRA and CDR2 YSYEKL. The ends lost 1 base at V and 4 bases at J; junction bases unmatched: 4. CDR3 length: 15 residues. CDR3 sequence (DNA): TGCGCCAGCAGCCAAGGACCGACAGGGGGCACTGAAGCTTTCTTT. Translation: CASSQGPTGGTEAFF.

The chain couples TRBV5-5 to TRBJ2-7, with a tentative D call TRBD1 (5 bases). V gave up 0 bases and J gave up 0 bases, with 7 bases separating them. Germline-derived CDR1 and CDR2 are SGHKS and YYEKEE (reference sequence). The CDR3 runs to 14 residues. As DNA, the CDR3 is TGTGCCAGCAGCTTGGCGCAGGGCTCCTACGAGCAGTACTTC. It codes for CASSLAQGSYEQYF.

Concerning this clone itself: At the DNA level, this CDR3 is encoded by other sequences in the same sample as well. The chain combines TRBV7-9 with TRBJ2-3; 11 bases match TRBD2. Germline V CDR1 and CDR2: SEHNR, FQNEAQ (reference sequence). V shed 3 bases, J shed 1 base, and the junction held 0 bases outside the gene matches. The CDR3 length is 15 residues. CDR3 amino acids: CASSLGLAGTDTQYF. The CDR3, as DNA: TGTGCCAGCAGCTTGGGACTAGCGGGCACAGATACGCAGTATTTT.

The chain is built from TRBV7-3 and TRBJ2-5; D perhaps matches TRBD1 (5 bases). CDR3 size: 14 residues. Trimming left V 5 bases short and J 5 bases short, with 15 bases between. Germline CDR1 SGHTA, CDR2 FQGTGA. The DNA for the CDR3 is TGTGCCAGCAGCAAAGGCCAACCAGGGGAGACCCAGTACTTC. It is translated as CASSKGQPGETQYF.

The chain couples TRBV2 to TRBJ1-2, with D perhaps matching TRBD1 (6 bases). The V end lost 11 bases, the J end lost 5 bases, and 12 bases lay between the germline ends. The CDR3 is 11 amino acids. From germline, CDR1 is SNHLY and CDR2 FYNNEI. In DNA form, the CDR3 reads TGTGCCGGGGGCGAGAGATATGGCTACACCTTC. This sequence encodes CAGGERYGYTF. Supplemented by reference TRBV2 and TRBJ1-2, the full variable domain reads EPEVTQTPSHQVTQMGQEVILRCVPISNHLYFYWYRQILGQKVEFLVSFYNNEISEKSEIFDDQFSVERPDGSNFTLKIRSTKLEDSAMYFCAGGERYGYTFGSGTRLTVV.